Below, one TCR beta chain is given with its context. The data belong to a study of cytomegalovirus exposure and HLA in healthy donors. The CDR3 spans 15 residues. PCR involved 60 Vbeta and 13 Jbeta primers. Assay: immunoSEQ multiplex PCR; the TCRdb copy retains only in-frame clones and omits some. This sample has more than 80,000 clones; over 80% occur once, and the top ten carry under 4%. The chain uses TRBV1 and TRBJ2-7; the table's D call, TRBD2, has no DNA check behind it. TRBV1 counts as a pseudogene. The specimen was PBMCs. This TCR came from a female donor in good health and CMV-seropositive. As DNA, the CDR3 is TGCACCAGCAGCCAAGGGACGGGAGGTACCTACGAGCAGTACTTC. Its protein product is CTSSQGTGGTYEQYF.